This T cell receptor (beta chain) was identified during a study of shared T cell receptors in the human thymus. Libraries were prepared by immunoSEQ multiplex PCR; TCRdb keeps only in-frame clonotypes and omits some of them. The sample has about 660,000 clones; 70% to 90% are singletons. Another study also made use of these data, one on human thymus T cells. That source reports: Having surgery to correct congenital heart defects, healthy Finnish infants acted as the donors. The study used thymus tissue resected during corrective heart surgery. Both thymic and peripheral blood repertoires showed apparently biased V and J usage. Highly overlapping thymic repertoires among unrelated individuals were reported in related research.

The specimen sequenced was thymocytes. The origin of this receptor is a boy in the first two years of life with a congenital heart defect.

DNA for the CDR3: TGTGCCAGCAGTAGTATTCGGGCGGGAGGGACCGTGGGAAACGAGCAGTACTTC. Its protein is CASSSIRAGGTVGNEQYF. J is TRBJ2-7 and V is TRBV27; TRBD2 agrees at 9 bases. The germline V gene encodes CDR1 MNHEY and CDR2 SMNVEV (reference sequence). V shed 5 bases, J shed 5 bases, and the junction held 19 bases outside the gene matches. CDR3 size: 18 residues.